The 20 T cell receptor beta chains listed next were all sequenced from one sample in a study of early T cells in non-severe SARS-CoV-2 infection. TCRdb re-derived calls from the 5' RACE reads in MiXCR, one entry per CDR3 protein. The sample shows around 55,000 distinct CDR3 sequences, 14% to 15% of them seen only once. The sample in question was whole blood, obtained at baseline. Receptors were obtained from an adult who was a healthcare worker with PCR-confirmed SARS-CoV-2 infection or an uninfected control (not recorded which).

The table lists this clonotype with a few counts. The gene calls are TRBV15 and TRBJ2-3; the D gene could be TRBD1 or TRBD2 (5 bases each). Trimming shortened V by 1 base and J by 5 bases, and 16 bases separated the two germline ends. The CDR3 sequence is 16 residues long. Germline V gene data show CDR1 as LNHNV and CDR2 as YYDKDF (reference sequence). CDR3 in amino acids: CATSRGDSRDRDTQYF. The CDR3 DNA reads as TGTGCCACCAGCAGAGGTGATAGCCGGGACCGAGATACGCAGTATTTT. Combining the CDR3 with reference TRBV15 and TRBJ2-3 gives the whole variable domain DAMVIQNPRYQVTQFGKPVTLSCSQTLNHNVMYWYQQKSSQAPKLLFHYYDKDFNNEADTPDNFQSRRPNTSFCFLDIRSPGLGDTAMYLCATSRGDSRDRDTQYFGPGTRLTVL.

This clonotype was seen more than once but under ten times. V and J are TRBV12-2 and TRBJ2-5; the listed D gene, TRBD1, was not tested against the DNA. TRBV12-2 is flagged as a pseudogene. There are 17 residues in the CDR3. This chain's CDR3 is CASRSRPTLRQKETQYF. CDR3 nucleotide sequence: TGTGCAAGTCGCTCCCGCCCGACTTTGCGCCAAAAAGAGACCCAGTACTTC.

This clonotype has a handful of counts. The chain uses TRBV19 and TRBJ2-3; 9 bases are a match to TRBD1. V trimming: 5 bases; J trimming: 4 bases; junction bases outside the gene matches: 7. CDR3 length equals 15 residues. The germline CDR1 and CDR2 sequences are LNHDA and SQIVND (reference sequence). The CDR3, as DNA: TGTGCCAGTAGTTTAACAGGGGGCCTCGCAGATACGCAGTATTTT. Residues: CASSLTGGLADTQYF.

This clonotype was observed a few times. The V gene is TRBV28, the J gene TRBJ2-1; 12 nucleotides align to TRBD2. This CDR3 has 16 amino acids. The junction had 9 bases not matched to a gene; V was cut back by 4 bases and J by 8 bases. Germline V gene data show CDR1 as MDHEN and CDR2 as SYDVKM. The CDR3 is CASSSTSGRTLDEQFF. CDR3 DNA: TGTGCCAGCAGTTCCACTAGCGGGAGGACGTTGGATGAGCAGTTCTTC.

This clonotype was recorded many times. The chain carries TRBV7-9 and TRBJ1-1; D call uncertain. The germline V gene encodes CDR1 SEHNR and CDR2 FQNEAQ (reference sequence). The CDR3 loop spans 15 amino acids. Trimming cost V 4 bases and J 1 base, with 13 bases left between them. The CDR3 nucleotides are TGTGCCAGCAGCTCCCGGACGGGAGAGAACACTGAAGCTTTCTTT. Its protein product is CASSSRTGENTEAFF.

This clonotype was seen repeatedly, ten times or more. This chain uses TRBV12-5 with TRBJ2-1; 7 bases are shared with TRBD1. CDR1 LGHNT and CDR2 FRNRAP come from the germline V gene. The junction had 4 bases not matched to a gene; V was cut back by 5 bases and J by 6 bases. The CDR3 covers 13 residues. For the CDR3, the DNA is TGTGCTAGTGGTCAGGGGGATAGCAATGAGCAGTTCTTC. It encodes CASGQGDSNEQFF.

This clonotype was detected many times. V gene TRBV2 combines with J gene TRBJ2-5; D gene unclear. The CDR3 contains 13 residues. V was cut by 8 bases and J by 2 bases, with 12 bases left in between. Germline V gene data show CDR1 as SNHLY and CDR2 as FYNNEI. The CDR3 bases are TGTGCCAGCGTCAGTTCCGTACAAGAGACCCAGTACTTC. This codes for CASVSSVQETQYF. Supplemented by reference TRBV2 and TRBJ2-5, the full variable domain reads EPEVTQTPSHQVTQMGQEVILRCVPISNHLYFYWYRQILGQKVEFLVSFYNNEISEKSEIFDDQFSVERPDGSNFTLKIRSTKLEDSAMYFCASVSSVQETQYFGPGTRLLVL.

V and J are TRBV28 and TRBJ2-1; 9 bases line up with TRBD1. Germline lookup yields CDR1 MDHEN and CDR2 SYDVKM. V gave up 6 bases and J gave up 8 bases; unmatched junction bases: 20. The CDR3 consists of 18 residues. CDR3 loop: CASRPGTGYLGISDEQFF. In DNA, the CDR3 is TGTGCCAGCAGACCCGGGACAGGGTATCTAGGAATCTCGGATGAGCAGTTCTTC.

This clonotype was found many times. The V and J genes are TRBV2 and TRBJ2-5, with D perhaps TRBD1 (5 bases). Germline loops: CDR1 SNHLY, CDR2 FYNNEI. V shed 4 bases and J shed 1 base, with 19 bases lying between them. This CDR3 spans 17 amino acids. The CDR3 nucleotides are TGTGCCAGCAGTGTTCCTCGGGCAGGGAAGCCCCAAGAGACCCAGTACTTC. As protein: CASSVPRAGKPQETQYF.

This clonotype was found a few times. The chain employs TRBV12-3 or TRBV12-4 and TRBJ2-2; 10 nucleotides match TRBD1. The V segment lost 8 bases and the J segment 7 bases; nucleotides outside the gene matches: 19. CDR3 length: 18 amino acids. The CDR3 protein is CASYPGTGVLLGRGELFF. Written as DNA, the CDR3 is TGTGCCAGCTACCCCGGGACAGGGGTCCTTTTAGGGCGCGGGGAGCTGTTTTTT.

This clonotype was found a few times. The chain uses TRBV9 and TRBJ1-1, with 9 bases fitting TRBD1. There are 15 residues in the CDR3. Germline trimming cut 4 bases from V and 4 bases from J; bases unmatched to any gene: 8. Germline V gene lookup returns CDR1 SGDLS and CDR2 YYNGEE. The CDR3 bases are TGTGCCAGCAGCTCTTCGACAGGGGGAAGCACTGAAGCTTTCTTT. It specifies CASSSSTGGSTEAFF.

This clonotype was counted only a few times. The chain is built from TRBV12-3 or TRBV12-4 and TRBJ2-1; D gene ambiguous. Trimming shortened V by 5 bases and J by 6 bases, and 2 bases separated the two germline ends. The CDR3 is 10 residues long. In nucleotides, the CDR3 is TGTGCCAGCAGTGGCAATGAGCAGTTCTTC. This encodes CASSGNEQFF.

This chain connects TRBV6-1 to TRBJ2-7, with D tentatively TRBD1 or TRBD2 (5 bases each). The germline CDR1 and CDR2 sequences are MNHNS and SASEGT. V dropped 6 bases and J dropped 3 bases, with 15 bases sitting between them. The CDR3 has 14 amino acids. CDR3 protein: CASRPGPGVYEQYF. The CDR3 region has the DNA TGTGCCAGCAGACCGGGACCTGGGGTCTACGAGCAGTACTTC.

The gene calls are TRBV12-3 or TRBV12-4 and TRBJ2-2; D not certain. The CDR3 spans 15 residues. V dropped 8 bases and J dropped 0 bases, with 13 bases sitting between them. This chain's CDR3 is CASAAGPTNTGELFF. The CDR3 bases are TGTGCCAGCGCCGCCGGGCCCACGAACACCGGGGAGCTGTTTTTT.

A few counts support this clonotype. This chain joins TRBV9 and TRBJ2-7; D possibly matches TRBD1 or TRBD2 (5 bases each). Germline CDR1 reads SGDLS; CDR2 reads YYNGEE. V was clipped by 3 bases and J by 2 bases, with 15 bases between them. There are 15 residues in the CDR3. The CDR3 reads CASSARDGKTYEQYF. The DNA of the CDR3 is TGTGCCAGCAGCGCCAGGGACGGTAAAACCTACGAGCAGTACTTC.

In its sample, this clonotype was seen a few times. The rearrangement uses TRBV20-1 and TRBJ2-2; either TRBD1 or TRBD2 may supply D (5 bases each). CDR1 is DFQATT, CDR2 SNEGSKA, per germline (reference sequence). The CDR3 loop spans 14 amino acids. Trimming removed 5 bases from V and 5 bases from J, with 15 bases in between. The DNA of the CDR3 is TGCAGTGCTGAAAGGGACCCGGGAACCGGGGAGCTGTTTTTT. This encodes CSAERDPGTGELFF.

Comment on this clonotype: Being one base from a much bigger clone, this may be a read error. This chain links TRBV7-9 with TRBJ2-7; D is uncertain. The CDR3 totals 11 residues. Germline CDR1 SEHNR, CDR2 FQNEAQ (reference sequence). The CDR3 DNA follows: TGTACCAGCAGCTCCTCGGAAGTTACGTACTTC. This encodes CTSSSSEVTYF.

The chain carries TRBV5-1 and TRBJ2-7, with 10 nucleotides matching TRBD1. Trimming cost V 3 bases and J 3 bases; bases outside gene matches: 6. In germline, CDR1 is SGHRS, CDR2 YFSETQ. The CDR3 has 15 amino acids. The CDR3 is CASSSAGTGVYEQYF. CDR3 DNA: TGCGCCAGCAGCTCAGCCGGGACAGGGGTCTACGAGCAGTACTTC.

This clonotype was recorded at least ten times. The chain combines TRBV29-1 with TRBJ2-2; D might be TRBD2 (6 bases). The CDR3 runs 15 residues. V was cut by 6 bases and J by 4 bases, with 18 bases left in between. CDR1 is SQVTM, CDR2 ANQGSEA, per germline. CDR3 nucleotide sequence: TGCAGCGTCTCGACGACTACTAGCACCACCGGGGAGCTGTTTTTT. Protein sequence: CSVSTTTSTTGELFF.

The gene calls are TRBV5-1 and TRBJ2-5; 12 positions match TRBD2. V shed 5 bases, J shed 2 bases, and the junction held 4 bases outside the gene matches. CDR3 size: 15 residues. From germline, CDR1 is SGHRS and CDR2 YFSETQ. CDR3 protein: CASSSLAGGQETQYF. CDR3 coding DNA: TGCGCCAGCAGTTCTCTAGCGGGAGGGCAAGAGACCCAGTACTTC.